Listed below are T cell receptor beta chains from one sample, sequenced in a study of T cells in Graves' hyperthyroidism and ophthalmopathy. A single record per CDR3 protein comes from TCRdb applying MiXCR to the multiplex PCR reads. In the table there are a few hundred thousand distinct CDR3 sequences, 11% to 15% of which are singletons. What was sequenced was blood. The receptors were gathered from a woman in her twenties or thirties with Graves' hyperthyroidism that later progressed to Graves' ophthalmopathy. Both conserved end residues are part of each CDR3. The order of the fields is V gene, J gene, clone size, D gene, CDR3 protein, CDR3 DNA. A D gene is named only where the DNA matches it firmly. Not every row has a clone size; where given, it reads once, few, many or a size class.

V gene: TRBV4-1
J gene: TRBJ2-1
clone size: few
D gene: TRBD2
CDR3 protein: CASSRPSGNEQFF
CDR3 DNA: TGCGCCAGCAGCCGACCTAGCGGCAATGAGCAGTTCTTC

V gene: TRBV9
J gene: TRBJ1-1
clone size: many
D gene: NA
CDR3 protein: CASSVDHWNTEAFF
CDR3 DNA: TGTGCCAGCAGCGTAGACCACTGGAACACTGAAGCTTTCTTT

V gene: TRBV5-1
J gene: TRBJ2-2
clone size: many
D gene: TRBD1
CDR3 protein: CAGRTGGDTGELFF
CDR3 DNA: TGCGCCGGACGAACAGGGGGTGACACCGGGGAGCTGTTTTTT

V gene: TRBV6-5
J gene: TRBJ2-7
clone size: many
D gene: NA
CDR3 protein: CASSYSREGGHEQYF
CDR3 DNA: TGTGCCAGCAGTTACTCGAGAGAGGGGGGCCACGAGCAGTACTTC

V gene: TRBV7-2
J gene: TRBJ2-5
clone size: many
D gene: NA
CDR3 protein: CASSAMASAKETQYF
CDR3 DNA: TGTGCCAGCAGCGCGATGGCTAGCGCAAAAGAGACCCAGTACTTC

V gene: TRBV2
J gene: TRBJ1-5
clone size: many
D gene: TRBD1
CDR3 protein: CASSWGQSNQPQHF
CDR3 DNA: TGTGCCAGCAGTTGGGGACAGAGCAATCAGCCCCAGCATTTT

V gene: TRBV29-1
J gene: TRBJ2-3
clone size: many
D gene: TRBD2
CDR3 protein: CSVEYSSSGRTDTQYF
CDR3 DNA: TGCAGCGTTGAATACTCCTCTAGCGGACGCACAGATACGCAGTATTTT

V gene: TRBV7-3
J gene: TRBJ2-1
clone size: few
D gene: TRBD1
CDR3 protein: CASSFAGQGGYNEQFF
CDR3 DNA: TGTGCCAGCAGCTTTGCAGGACAGGGGGGATACAATGAGCAGTTCTTC

V gene: TRBV11-2
J gene: TRBJ1-2
clone size: few
D gene: TRBD1
CDR3 protein: CASSAGQGLSNGYTF
CDR3 DNA: TGTGCCAGCAGCGCGGGACAGGGCCTTTCGAATGGCTACACCTTC

V gene: TRBV7-2
J gene: TRBJ2-3
clone size: NA
D gene: NA
CDR3 protein: CASSPRVADTQYF
CDR3 DNA: TGTGCCAGCAGCCCCAGAGTGGCAGATACGCAGTATTTT

V gene: TRBV30
J gene: TRBJ2-1
clone size: many
D gene: NA
CDR3 protein: CAWSGRADNEQFF
CDR3 DNA: TGTGCCTGGAGTGGAAGGGCCGACAATGAGCAGTTCTTC

V gene: TRBV5-4
J gene: TRBJ2-7
clone size: many
D gene: NA
CDR3 protein: CASSTGGFSYEQYF
CDR3 DNA: TGTGCCAGCAGCACCGGGGGATTCTCCTACGAGCAGTACTTC

V gene: TRBV13
J gene: TRBJ1-2
clone size: few
D gene: NA
CDR3 protein: CASSTLGYGYTF
CDR3 DNA: TGTGCCAGCAGCACCCTTGGATATGGCTACACCTTC

V gene: TRBV4-1
J gene: TRBJ1-1
clone size: many
D gene: NA
CDR3 protein: CASSFPVKDTEAFF
CDR3 DNA: TGCGCCAGCAGCTTCCCTGTAAAGGATACTGAAGCTTTCTTT

V gene: TRBV19
J gene: TRBJ1-2
clone size: many
D gene: NA
CDR3 protein: CASSMRGAGYGYTF
CDR3 DNA: TGTGCCAGTAGTATGAGGGGCGCGGGCTATGGCTACACCTTC

V gene: TRBV2
J gene: TRBJ2-1
clone size: many
D gene: TRBD2
CDR3 protein: CASRRLGLVDEQFF
CDR3 DNA: TGTGCCAGCAGGAGATTGGGACTAGTAGATGAGCAGTTCTTC